This T cell receptor beta chain was recorded in a study of blood T cell repertoires in COVID-19. Turning to the study itself: The United States, Italy and Spain provided the acute and convalescent COVID-19 samples.

Recruited during active infection, patients (from Seattle) were subsequently followed longitudinally. In the study's own analysis: Reference gene primer amplification gave nucleated cell count estimates. Measured with immunoSEQ multiplex PCR; TCRdb has only the in-frame clones, and not every one. That table supplies the V and J calls and clone size; D and trimming were determined from the DNA. The sample includes over 200,000 clones, 75% to 90% of them seen just once. This TCR was recovered from a man under 40 with COVID-19, enrolled during active disease. Material: peripheral blood.

The CDR3 here is CATSDVAGGVNGYTF. The CDR3 nucleotides read TGTGCCACCAGTGACGTCGCAGGGGGTGTTAACGGCTACACCTTC. The chain recombines TRBV24-1 with TRBJ1-2; 7 bases are a match to TRBD1. Germline V lookup: CDR1 KGHDR, CDR2 SFDVKD. J was trimmed by 8 bases and V by 4 bases; bases with no gene match: 12. There are 15 residues in the CDR3.